This T cell receptor beta chain came from a study of somatic reversion in DOCK8 deficiency (TCRdb year 2020). Context from the whole study: In the study, T cell receptor beta repertoires were compared across three groups: DOCK8-deficient patients, DOCK8-revertant patients and healthy volunteers. The study examined how somatic reversion of pathogenic DOCK8 variants changes lymphocyte differentiation and function in DOCK8 deficiency. The DOCK8-deficient patients included in the study had already been reported in previous work.

For the TCR repertoire analysis, genomic DNA was extracted either from whole blood samples or from PBMCs. Samples were taken from three DOCK8-revertant patients, and some of those patients were sampled at multiple time points. The CDR3 runs 15 residues from the cysteine to the phenylalanine. CDR3 DNA is the only sequence kept; it has 45 bases, read in frame from the first base. Looking up the germline V gene (reference sequence) yields CDR1 MNHNY and CDR2 SVGAGI. Compared with germline, V lacks 0 bases and J lacks 12 bases; bases without a gene match: 10. Findings and caveats that apply to the study as a whole: The methods did not state, for each individual sample, whether the source material was whole blood or PBMCs.

Libraries came from multiplex PCR. TRB libraries were generated by one-step amplicon PCR from approximately 0.095 ug genomic DNA using EuroClonality-NGS primers. Sequencing of the TRB amplicons was done on Illumina MiSeq instruments using 2 x 250 bp version 2 chemistry. Processing in the source paper ran as follows. IMGT/HighV-QUEST was used for primary TRB sequence analysis and V(D)J annotation. Once nonfunctional clones had been removed and the data downsampled for comparisons between samples, VDJtools was used to evaluate repertoire diversity and composition. TCRdb's own reprocessing of the public reads used fastp at Q25 and MiXCR and kept productive beta chains. Records with the same CDR3 protein are collapsed into one entry carrying the most frequent genes and DNA. The V and J calls were determined by TCRdb, not by the authors. This sample holds about 420 distinct CDR3 sequences; around 26% were observed only once. About 70% of the sample is in the top ten clones.

Details on this clonotype: Its target antigen remains unknown. Base qualities are missing; no much larger clone stands one base away.

This TCR was sampled from a human donor with DOCK8 deficiency. Sequenced material: blood. In light of the paper, this sample's cell subset or site label describes: DOCK8-deficient patient with somatic reversion. The chain is assembled from TRBV6-6 and TRBJ2-1, with 8 bases in between that match TRBD2. The CDR3: CASSYSKWARGGQFF. At the DNA level, the sequence is TGTGCCAGCAGTTACTCGAAGTGGGCTCGGGGGGGGCAGTTCTTC.